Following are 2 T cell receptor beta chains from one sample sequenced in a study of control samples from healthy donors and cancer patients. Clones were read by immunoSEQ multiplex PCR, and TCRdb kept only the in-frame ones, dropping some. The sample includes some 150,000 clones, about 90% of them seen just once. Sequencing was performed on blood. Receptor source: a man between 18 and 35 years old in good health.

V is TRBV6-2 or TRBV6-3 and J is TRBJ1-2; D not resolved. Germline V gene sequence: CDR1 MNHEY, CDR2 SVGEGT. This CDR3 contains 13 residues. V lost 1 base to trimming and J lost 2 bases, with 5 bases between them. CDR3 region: CASSYFQNYGYTF. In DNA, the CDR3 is TGTGCCAGCAGTTACTTTCAGAACTATGGCTACACCTTC.

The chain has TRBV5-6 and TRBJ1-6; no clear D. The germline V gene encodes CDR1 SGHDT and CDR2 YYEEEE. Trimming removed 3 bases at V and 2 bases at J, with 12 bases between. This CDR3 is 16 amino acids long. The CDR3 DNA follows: TGTGCCAGCAGCTCCCTGGGTGGAACCTATAATTCACCCCTCCACTTT. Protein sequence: CASSSLGGTYNSPLHF.